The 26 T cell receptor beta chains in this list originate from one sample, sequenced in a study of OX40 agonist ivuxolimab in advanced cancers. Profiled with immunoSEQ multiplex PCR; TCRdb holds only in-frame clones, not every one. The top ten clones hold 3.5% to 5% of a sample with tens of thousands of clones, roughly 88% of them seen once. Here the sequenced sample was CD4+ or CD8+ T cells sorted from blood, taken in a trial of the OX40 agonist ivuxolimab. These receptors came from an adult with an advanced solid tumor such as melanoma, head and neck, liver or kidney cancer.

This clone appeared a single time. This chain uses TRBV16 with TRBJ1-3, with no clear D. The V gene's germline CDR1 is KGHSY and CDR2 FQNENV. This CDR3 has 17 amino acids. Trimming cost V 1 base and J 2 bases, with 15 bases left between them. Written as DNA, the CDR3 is TGTGCCAGCAGCCAATACCTGAGGGCCGATCCTGGAAACACCATATATTTT. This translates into CASSQYLRADPGNTIYF. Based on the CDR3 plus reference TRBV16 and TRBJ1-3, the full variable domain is GEEVAQTPKHLVRGEGQKAKLYCAPIKGHSYVFWYQQVLKNEFKFLISFQNENVFDETGMPKERFSAKCLPNSPCSLEIQATKLEDSAVYFCASSQYLRADPGNTIYFGEGSWLTVV.

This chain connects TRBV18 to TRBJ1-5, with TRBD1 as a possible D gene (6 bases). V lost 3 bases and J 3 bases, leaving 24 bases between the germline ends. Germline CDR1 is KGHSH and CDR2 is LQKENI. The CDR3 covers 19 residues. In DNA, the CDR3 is TGTGCCAGCTCACCCATGGGAGGGGGAGAAGTGGGCTACAATCAGCCCCAGCATTTT. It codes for CASSPMGGGEVGYNQPQHF.

The CDR3 is CASSPGQGAETQYF. The CDR3 DNA follows: TGCGCCAGCAGCCCGGGACAGGGGGCAGAGACCCAGTACTTC. This chain joins TRBV5-1 and TRBJ2-5, with 12 nucleotides matching TRBD1. CDR1 SGHRS and CDR2 YFSETQ come from the germline V gene. The CDR3 has 14 residues. V lost 4 bases to trimming and J lost 4 bases; unmatched junction nucleotides: 2.

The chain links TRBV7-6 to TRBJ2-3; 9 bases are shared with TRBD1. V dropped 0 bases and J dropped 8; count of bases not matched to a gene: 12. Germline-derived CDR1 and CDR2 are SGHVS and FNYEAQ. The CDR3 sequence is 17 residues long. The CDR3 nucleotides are TGTGCCAGCAGCTTAGCGTCCGGGACAGGGATATCGGGTACGCAGTATTTT. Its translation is CASSLASGTGISGTQYF.

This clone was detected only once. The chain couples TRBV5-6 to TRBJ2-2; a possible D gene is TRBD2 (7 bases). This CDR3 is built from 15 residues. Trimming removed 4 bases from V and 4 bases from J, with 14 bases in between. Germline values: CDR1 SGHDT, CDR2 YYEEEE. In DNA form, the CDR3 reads TGTGCCAGCAGCCCCGGGGGGCGGAGCACCGGGGAGCTGTTTTTT. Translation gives CASSPGGRSTGELFF. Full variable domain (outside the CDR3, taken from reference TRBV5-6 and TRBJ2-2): DAGVTQSPTHLIKTRGQQVTLRCSPKSGHDTVSWYQQALGQGPQFIFQYYEEEERQRGNFPDRFSGHQFPNYSSELNVNALLLGDSALYLCASSPGGRSTGELFFGEGSRLTVL.

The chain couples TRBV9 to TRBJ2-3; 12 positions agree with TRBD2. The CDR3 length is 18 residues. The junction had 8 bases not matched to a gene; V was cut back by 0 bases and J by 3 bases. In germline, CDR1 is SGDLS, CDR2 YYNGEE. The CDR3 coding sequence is TGTGCCAGCAGCGTAGGACTAGCGGGAGATAGGTCAACAGATACGCAGTATTTT. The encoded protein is CASSVGLAGDRSTDTQYF. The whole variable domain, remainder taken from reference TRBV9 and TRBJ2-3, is DSGVTQTPKHLITATGQRVTLRCSPRSGDLSVYWYQQSLDQGLQFLIQYYNGEERAKGNILERFSAQQFPDLHSELNLSSLELGDSALYFCASSVGLAGDRSTDTQYFGPGTRLTVL.

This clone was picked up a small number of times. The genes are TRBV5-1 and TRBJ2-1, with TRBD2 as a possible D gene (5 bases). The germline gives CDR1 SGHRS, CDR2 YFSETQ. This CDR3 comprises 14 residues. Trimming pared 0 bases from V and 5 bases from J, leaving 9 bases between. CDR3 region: CASSLVPGNNEQFF. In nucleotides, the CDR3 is TGCGCCAGCAGCTTGGTACCCGGGAACAATGAGCAGTTCTTC.

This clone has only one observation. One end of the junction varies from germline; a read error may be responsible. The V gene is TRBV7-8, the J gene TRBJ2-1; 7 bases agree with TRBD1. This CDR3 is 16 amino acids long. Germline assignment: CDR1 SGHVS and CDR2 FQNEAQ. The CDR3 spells CASSSRTGEGYNVQFF. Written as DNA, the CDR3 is TGTGCCAGCAGCTCTCGGACAGGTGAGGGGTACAATGTGCAGTTCTTC.

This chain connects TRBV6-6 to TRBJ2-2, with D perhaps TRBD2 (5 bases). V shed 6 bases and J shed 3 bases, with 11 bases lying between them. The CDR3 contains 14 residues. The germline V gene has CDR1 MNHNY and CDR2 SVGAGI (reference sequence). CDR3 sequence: CASREGPHTGELFF. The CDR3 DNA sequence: TGTGCCAGCAGAGAGGGCCCGCACACCGGGGAGCTGTTTTTT.

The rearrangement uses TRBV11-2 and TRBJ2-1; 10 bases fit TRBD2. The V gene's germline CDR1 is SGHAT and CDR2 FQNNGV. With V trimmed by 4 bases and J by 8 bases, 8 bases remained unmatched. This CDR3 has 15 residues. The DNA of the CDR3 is TGTGCCAGCAGCTCCCTAGCGGGAGATATGGATGAGCAGTTCTTC. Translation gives CASSSLAGDMDEQFF.

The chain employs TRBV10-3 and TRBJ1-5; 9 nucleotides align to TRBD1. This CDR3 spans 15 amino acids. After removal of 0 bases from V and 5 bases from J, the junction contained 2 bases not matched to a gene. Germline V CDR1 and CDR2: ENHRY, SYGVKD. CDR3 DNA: TGTGCCATCAGTGAGTCGGACAGGGGTTATCAGCCCCAGCATTTT. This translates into CAISESDRGYQPQHF.

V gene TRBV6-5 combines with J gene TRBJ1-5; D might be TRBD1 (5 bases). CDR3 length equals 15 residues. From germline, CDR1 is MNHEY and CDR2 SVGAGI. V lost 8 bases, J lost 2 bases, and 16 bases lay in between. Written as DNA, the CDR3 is TGTGCCAGCGGTCCAGGGCATTCGGGCAATCAGCCCCAGCATTTT. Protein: CASGPGHSGNQPQHF.

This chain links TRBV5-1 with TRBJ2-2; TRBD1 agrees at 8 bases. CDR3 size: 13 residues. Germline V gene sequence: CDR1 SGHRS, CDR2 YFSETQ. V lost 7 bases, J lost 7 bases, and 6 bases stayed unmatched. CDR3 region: CASRTGKDGELFF. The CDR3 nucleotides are TGCGCCAGCCGGACAGGGAAAGACGGGGAGCTGTTTTTT. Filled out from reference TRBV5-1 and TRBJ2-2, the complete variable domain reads KAGVTQTPRYLIKTRGQQVTLSCSPISGHRSVSWYQQTPGQGLQFLFEYFSETQRNKGNFPGRFSGRQFSNSRSEMNVSTLELGDSALYLCASRTGKDGELFFGEGSRLTVL.

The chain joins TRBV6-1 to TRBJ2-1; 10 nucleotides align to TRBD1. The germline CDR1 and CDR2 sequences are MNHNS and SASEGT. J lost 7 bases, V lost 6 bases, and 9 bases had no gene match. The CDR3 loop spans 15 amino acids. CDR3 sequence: CASRLDRGPGNEQFF. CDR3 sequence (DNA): TGTGCCAGCAGATTAGACAGGGGGCCAGGGAATGAGCAGTTCTTC.

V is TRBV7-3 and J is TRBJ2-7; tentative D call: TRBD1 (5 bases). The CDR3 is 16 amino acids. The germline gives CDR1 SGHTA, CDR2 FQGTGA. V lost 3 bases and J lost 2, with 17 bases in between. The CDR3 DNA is TGTGCCAGCAGCTTTTCCTTTACTGGCAGGGCCTACGAGCAGTACTTC. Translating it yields CASSFSFTGRAYEQYF.

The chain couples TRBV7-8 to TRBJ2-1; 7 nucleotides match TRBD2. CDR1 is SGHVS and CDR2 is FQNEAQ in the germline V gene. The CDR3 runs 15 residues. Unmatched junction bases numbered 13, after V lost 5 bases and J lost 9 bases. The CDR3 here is CASSARDYGGSEQFF. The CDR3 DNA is TGTGCCAGCAGCGCCCGGGACTACGGCGGTAGTGAGCAGTTCTTC.

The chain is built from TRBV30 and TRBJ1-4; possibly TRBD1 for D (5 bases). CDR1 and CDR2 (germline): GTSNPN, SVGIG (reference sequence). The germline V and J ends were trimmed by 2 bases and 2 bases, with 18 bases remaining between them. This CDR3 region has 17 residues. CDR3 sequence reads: CAWSRGLGGLTNEKLFF. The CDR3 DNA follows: TGTGCCTGGAGTAGGGGATTGGGGGGACTGACTAATGAAAAACTGTTTTTT.

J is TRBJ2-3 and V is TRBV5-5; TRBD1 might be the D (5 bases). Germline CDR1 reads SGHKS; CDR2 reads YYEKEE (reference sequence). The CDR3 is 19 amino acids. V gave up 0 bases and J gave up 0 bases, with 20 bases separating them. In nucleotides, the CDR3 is TGTGCCAGCAGCTTGGTAATCGGTGGGGCACCTACTAGCACAGATACGCAGTATTTT. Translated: CASSLVIGGAPTSTDTQYF.

Written as DNA, the CDR3 is TGTGCCAGCAGTGCCCGCCCGTCAGCCGGGGAGCTGTTTTTT. Its protein is CASSARPSAGELFF. The chain links TRBV6-4 to TRBJ2-2; D is unresolved. This CDR3 has 14 amino acids. CDR1 MRHNA and CDR2 SNTAGT come from the germline V gene. V was trimmed by 4 bases and J by 6 bases, leaving 12 bases between them.

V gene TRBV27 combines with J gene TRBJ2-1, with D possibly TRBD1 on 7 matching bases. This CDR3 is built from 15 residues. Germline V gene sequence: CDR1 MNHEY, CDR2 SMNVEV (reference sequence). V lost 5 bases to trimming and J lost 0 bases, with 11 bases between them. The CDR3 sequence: CASSGTAGSYNEQFF. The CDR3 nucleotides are TGTGCCAGCAGTGGGACAGCGGGCTCCTACAATGAGCAGTTCTTC.

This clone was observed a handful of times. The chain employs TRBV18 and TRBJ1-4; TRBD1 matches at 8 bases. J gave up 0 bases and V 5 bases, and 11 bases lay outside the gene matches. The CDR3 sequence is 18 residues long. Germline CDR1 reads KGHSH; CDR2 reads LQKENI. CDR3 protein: CASSTLTGALATNEKLFF. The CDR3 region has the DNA TGTGCCAGCTCAACATTGACAGGGGCCCTTGCAACTAATGAAAAACTGTTTTTT.

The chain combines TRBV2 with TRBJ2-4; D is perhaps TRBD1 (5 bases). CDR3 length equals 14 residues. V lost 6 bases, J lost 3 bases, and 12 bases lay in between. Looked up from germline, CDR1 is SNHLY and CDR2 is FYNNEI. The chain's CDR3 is CASSEAGYKNIQYF. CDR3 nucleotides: TGTGCCAGCAGCGAGGCAGGGTACAAAAACATTCAGTACTTC.

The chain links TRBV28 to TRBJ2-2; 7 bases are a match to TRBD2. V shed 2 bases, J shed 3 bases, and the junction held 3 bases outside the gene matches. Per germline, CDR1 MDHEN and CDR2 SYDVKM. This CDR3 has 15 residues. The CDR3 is CASSLRLADTGELFF. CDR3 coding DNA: TGTGCCAGCAGTTTACGTCTAGCGGACACCGGGGAGCTGTTTTTT.

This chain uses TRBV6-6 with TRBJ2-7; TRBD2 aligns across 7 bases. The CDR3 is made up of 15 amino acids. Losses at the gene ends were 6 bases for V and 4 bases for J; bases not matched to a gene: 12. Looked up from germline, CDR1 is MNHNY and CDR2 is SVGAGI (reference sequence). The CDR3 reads CASSRSGGAGYEQYF. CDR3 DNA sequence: TGTGCCAGCAGCCGCTCGGGGGGAGCAGGTTACGAGCAGTACTTC.

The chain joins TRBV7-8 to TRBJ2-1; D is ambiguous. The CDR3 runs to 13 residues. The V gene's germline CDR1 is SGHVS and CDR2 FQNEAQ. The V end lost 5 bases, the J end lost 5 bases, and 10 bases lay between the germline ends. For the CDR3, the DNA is TGTGCCAGCAGCAAAAGCGTCAACAATGAGCAGTTCTTC. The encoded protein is CASSKSVNNEQFF. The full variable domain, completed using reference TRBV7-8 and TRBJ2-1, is GAGVSQSPRYKVAKRGQDVALRCDPISGHVSLFWYQQALGQGPEFLTYFQNEAQLDKSGLPSDRFFAERPEGSVSTLKIQRTQQEDSAVYLCASSKSVNNEQFFGPGTRLTVL.

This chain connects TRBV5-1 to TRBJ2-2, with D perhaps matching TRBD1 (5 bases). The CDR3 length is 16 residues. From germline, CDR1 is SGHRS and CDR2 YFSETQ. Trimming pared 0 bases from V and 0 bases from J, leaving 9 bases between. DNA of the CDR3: TGCGCCAGCAGCTTGGAACAGGCAGCGAACACCGGGGAGCTGTTTTTT. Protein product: CASSLEQAANTGELFF.